This passage covers 30 T cell receptor beta chains from one sample sequenced in a study of vaccination effects on CD4 cells after COVID-19. Their antigen targets remain unknown. Pools of viral peptides were used by the ViraFEST assay to expand antigen-specific CD4+ T cells ahead of sequencing. Scientists isolated CD4+ T cells after a roughly 9-day culture period ended. Negative nucleocapsid antibody tests before and after vaccination confirmed no previous SARS-CoV-2 infection. Repertoires were generated with immunoSEQ multiplex PCR, while TCRdb's copy carries only in-frame clones and drops some. The sample includes about 73,000 clones, 60% to 75% of them seen just once. The sequenced sample was CD4+ T cells from PBMCs cultured with HCoV-NL63 spike peptides, obtained before COVID-19 vaccination. These receptors all stem from a human donor who received a COVID-19 vaccine.

This clone was seen more than once but under ten times. The J gene is TRBJ2-7, the V gene TRBV20-1; the match to TRBD1 covers 8 bases. Germline trimming cut 3 bases from V and 2 bases from J; bases unmatched to any gene: 15. The CDR3 has 17 residues. Germline values: CDR1 DFQATT, CDR2 SNEGSKA (reference sequence). CDR3 region: CSASDRGVLVFPYEQYV. CDR3 DNA sequence: TGCAGTGCTAGTGACAGGGGAGTTTTGGTTTTCCCCTACGAGCAGTACGTC.

This chain joins TRBV5-1 and TRBJ1-6, with a possible D match to TRBD1 (5 bases). V lost 2 bases and J lost 6, with 9 bases in between. This CDR3 region has 14 residues. Germline values: CDR1 SGHRS, CDR2 YFSETQ. The CDR3 sequence: CASSLTGSNSPLHF. In nucleotides, the CDR3 is TGCGCCAGCAGCTTAACAGGATCTAATTCACCCCTCCACTTT.

The gene calls are TRBV24-1 and TRBJ2-2; tentatively, D is TRBD1 (5 bases). Trimming took 10 bases from V and 5 from J, leaving 13 bases between them. This CDR3 is 13 amino acids long. Looked up from germline, CDR1 is KGHDR and CDR2 is SFDVKD. The chain's CDR3 is CATAQGSTGELFF. DNA for the CDR3: TGTGCCACTGCGCAGGGTTCGACCGGGGAGCTGTTTTTT.

The genes are TRBV30 and TRBJ1-2, with TRBD1 matching 8 bases. There are 14 residues in the CDR3. Germline V gene lookup returns CDR1 GTSNPN and CDR2 SVGIG (reference sequence). The J segment lost 5 bases and the V segment lost 1 base, leaving 6 bases of the junction unmatched. The CDR3 sequence is CAWSEQGARYGYTF. The CDR3, as DNA: TGTGCCTGGAGTGAGCAGGGGGCTCGGTATGGCTACACCTTC.

This clone was found a few times. The genes are TRBV5-4 and TRBJ1-2, with D perhaps TRBD1 (6 bases). The CDR3 totals 13 residues. Trimming removed 0 bases at V and 6 bases at J, with 9 bases between. CDR1 and CDR2 from the germline V gene are SGHNT and YYREEE (reference sequence). CDR3 amino acids: CASSLARGDGYTF. The CDR3 nucleotides are TGTGCCAGCAGCTTGGCCAGGGGCGATGGCTACACCTTC. Based on the CDR3 plus reference TRBV5-4 and TRBJ1-2, the full variable domain is ETGVTQSPTHLIKTRGQQVTLRCSSQSGHNTVSWYQQALGQGPQFIFQYYREEENGRGNFPPRFSGLQFPNYSSELNVNALELDDSALYLCASSLARGDGYTFGSGTRLTVV.

This clone has a single count. The chain is built from TRBV9 and TRBJ2-2, with D unresolved. CDR1 SGDLS and CDR2 YYNGEE come from the germline V gene. This CDR3 is 16 amino acids long. Trimming shortened V by 3 bases and J by 0 bases, and 12 bases separated the two germline ends. DNA of the CDR3: TGTGCCAGCAGCGCATTCAGTAAAACGAACACCGGGGAGCTGTTTTTT. Its protein product is CASSAFSKTNTGELFF.

The V call is TRBV5-6, the J call TRBJ2-5; TRBD1 agrees at 11 bases. Germline CDR1 and CDR2: SGHDT and YYEEEE. With 0 bases clipped from V and 5 bases from J, the junction kept 6 bases outside the gene matches. The CDR3 is 16 residues long. The CDR3 DNA follows: TGTGCCAGCAGCTTGGAGGGACAGGGGGGGAGGGAGACCCAGTACTTC. This codes for CASSLEGQGGRETQYF. Full variable domain (missing parts from reference TRBV5-6 and TRBJ2-5): DAGVTQSPTHLIKTRGQQVTLRCSPKSGHDTVSWYQQALGQGPQFIFQYYEEEERQRGNFPDRFSGHQFPNYSSELNVNALLLGDSALYLCASSLEGQGGRETQYFGPGTRLLVL.

This chain links TRBV28 with TRBJ1-5; D possibly corresponds to TRBD1 (5 bases). CDR1 and CDR2 from the germline V gene are MDHEN and SYDVKM. Trimming shortened V by 7 bases and J by 7 bases, and 14 bases separated the two germline ends. The CDR3 is 13 residues long. The CDR3 DNA reads as TGTGCCAGCACCCGAGGGGTAAGACAGCCCCAGCATTTT. Its protein product is CASTRGVRQPQHF. Full variable domain (missing parts from reference TRBV28 and TRBJ1-5): DVKVTQSSRYLVKRTGEKVFLECVQDMDHENMFWYRQDPGLGLRLIYFSYDVKMKEKGDIPEGYSVSREKKERFSLILESASTNQTSMYLCASTRGVRQPQHFGDGTRLSIL.

V and J are TRBV7-9 and TRBJ1-5; D is perhaps TRBD1 (5 bases). The CDR3 covers 13 residues. V lost 4 bases and J 7 bases, leaving 11 bases between the germline ends. The germline V gene has CDR1 SEHNR and CDR2 FQNEAQ (reference sequence). CDR3 bases: TGTGCCAGCAGCTACGGGACTCGGCAGCCCCAGCATTTT. It specifies CASSYGTRQPQHF. Complete variable domain (other parts from reference TRBV7-9 and TRBJ1-5): DTGVSQNPRHKITKRGQNVTFRCDPISEHNRLYWYRQTLGQGPEFLTYFQNEAQLEKSRLLSDRFSAERPKGSFSTLEIQRTEQGDSAMYLCASSYGTRQPQHFGDGTRLSIL.

The chain links TRBV7-9 to TRBJ1-1; TRBD1 is a possible D gene (5 bases). This CDR3 spans 14 amino acids. V lost 6 bases, J lost 4 bases, and 15 bases lay in between. Germline V gene lookup returns CDR1 SEHNR and CDR2 FQNEAQ (reference sequence). The CDR3 region is CASSWDFGGTEAFF. CDR3 sequence (DNA): TGTGCCAGCAGTTGGGACTTTGGTGGCACTGAAGCTTTCTTT.

This chain joins TRBV6-5 and TRBJ1-2, with 7 bases aligning to TRBD1. With 0 bases clipped from V and 3 bases from J, the junction kept 7 bases outside the gene matches. Germline V CDR1 and CDR2: MNHEY, SVGAGI. This CDR3 spans 16 amino acids. The CDR3: CASSYSLQTGYYGYTF. Written as DNA, the CDR3 is TGTGCCAGCAGTTACTCCCTACAGACAGGGTACTATGGCTACACCTTC.

This chain joins TRBV29-1 and TRBJ2-1; D may be TRBD1 (6 bases). This CDR3 has 14 residues. CDR1 is SQVTM, CDR2 ANQGSEA, per germline. In DNA, the CDR3 is TGCACAATAGGGGACACAGGATCCTACAATGAGCAGTTCTTC. Protein product: CTIGDTGSYNEQFF.

J is TRBJ2-7 and V is TRBV2, with 8 bases lining up with TRBD1. Germline assignment: CDR1 SNHLY and CDR2 FYNNEI. The CDR3 runs to 13 residues. Losses at the gene ends were 6 bases for V and 6 bases for J; bases not matched to a gene: 7. The CDR3 region is CASSAGTGIEQYV. CDR3 coding DNA: TGTGCCAGCAGCGCCGGGACAGGTATCGAGCAGTACGTC.

The CDR3 bases are TGTGCCAGCAGTTACGGAGCGGGGAGGGCAGATACGCAGTATTTT. The encoded protein is CASSYGAGRADTQYF. The rearrangement uses TRBV6-2 or TRBV6-3 and TRBJ2-3; 7 nucleotides match TRBD2. This CDR3 has 15 amino acids. V shed 2 bases and J 4 bases; nucleotides not matched to a gene: 6. From germline, CDR1 is MNHEY and CDR2 SVGEGT.

This clone was found once. The chain joins TRBV18 to TRBJ1-1, with D maybe TRBD1 (5 bases). Germline CDR1 is KGHSH and CDR2 is LQKENI. The CDR3 spans 14 residues. Trimming took off 3 bases at V and 4 bases at J, with 12 bases between the two ends. The CDR3: CASSPTRGRTEAFF. CDR3 in DNA: TGTGCCAGCTCACCTACGCGGGGACGCACTGAAGCTTTCTTT.

The chain joins TRBV5-6 to TRBJ2-1; 13 nucleotides agree with TRBD2. Germline CDR1 SGHDT, CDR2 YYEEEE. V lost 4 bases and J lost 6; bases outside the gene matches: 1. The CDR3 spans 14 residues. The CDR3 here is CASSRLAGGNEQFF. In DNA, the CDR3 is TGTGCCAGCAGCAGACTAGCGGGGGGCAATGAGCAGTTCTTC.

This clone was counted between two and nine times. J is TRBJ2-1 and V is TRBV7-9; 7 bases fit TRBD2. The germline gives CDR1 SEHNR, CDR2 FQNEAQ (reference sequence). With 8 bases clipped from V and 7 bases from J, the junction kept 5 bases outside the gene matches. This CDR3 is 12 amino acids long. The CDR3 loop is CASGGVSNEQFF. The CDR3 DNA reads as TGTGCCAGCGGGGGGGTGTCGAATGAGCAGTTCTTC. The full variable domain, with the rest looked up from reference TRBV7-9 and TRBJ2-1, is DTGVSQNPRHKITKRGQNVTFRCDPISEHNRLYWYRQTLGQGPEFLTYFQNEAQLEKSRLLSDRFSAERPKGSFSTLEIQRTEQGDSAMYLCASGGVSNEQFFGPGTRLTVL.

The chain carries TRBV2 and TRBJ1-1; tentative D call: TRBD1 (5 bases). Trimming cost V 7 bases and J 2 bases, with 14 bases left between them. The CDR3 sequence is 14 residues long. Germline CDR1 reads SNHLY; CDR2 reads FYNNEI. This CDR3 is CASTPSDRNTEAFF. CDR3 in DNA: TGTGCCAGCACTCCTTCTGACAGAAACACTGAAGCTTTCTTT.

The chain recombines TRBV11-3 with TRBJ2-5, with a tentative D call TRBD1 (5 bases). The length of the CDR3 is 14 residues. Trimming left V 1 base short and J 4 bases short, with 10 bases between. Germline V gives CDR1 SGHNT, CDR2 YENEEA. The CDR3 here is CASSLAAGSETQYF. As DNA, the CDR3 is TGTGCCAGCAGCTTAGCCGCAGGGTCAGAGACCCAGTACTTC. The whole variable domain, remainder taken from reference TRBV11-3 and TRBJ2-5, is EAGVVQSPRYKIIEKKQPVAFWCNPISGHNTLYWYLQNLGQGPELLIRYENEEAVDDSQLPKDRFSAERLKGVDSTLKIQPAELGDSAVYLCASSLAAGSETQYFGPGTRLLVL.

A note on this clone: Germline and junction disagree at one end, which may indicate a read error. The genes are TRBV7-2 and TRBJ2-5; D is unclear. There are 15 residues in the CDR3. Germline CDR1 reads SGHTA; CDR2 reads FQGNSA. CDR3 sequence: CASSLDDVNQETQYF. The DNA of the CDR3 is TGTGCCAGCAGTTTAGACGACGTAAACCAAGAGACCCAGTACTTC.

V and J are TRBV28 and TRBJ1-5; D remains unclear. The CDR3 spans 14 residues. Deletions cut 3 bases from V and 1 base from J, with 7 bases between. Germline values: CDR1 MDHEN, CDR2 SYDVKM. The CDR3 bases are TGTGCCAGCAGTTTTGCCGGGAGCAATCAGCCCCAGCATTTT. Its translation is CASSFAGSNQPQHF.

V usage is TRBV5-1 and J usage is TRBJ1-3, with D unclear. V was clipped by 0 bases and J by 4 bases, with 11 bases between them. CDR3 length: 15 residues. Germline CDR1 reads SGHRS; CDR2 reads YFSETQ. CDR3 region: CASSLGSAKGNTIYF. The CDR3 DNA is TGCGCCAGCAGCTTGGGGTCGGCTAAGGGAAACACCATATATTTT.

This clone has only a few counts. The chain uses TRBV6-2 or TRBV6-3 and TRBJ2-7; no reliable D call. This CDR3 has 16 amino acids. Trimming took off 6 bases at V and 0 bases at J, with 18 bases between the two ends. Germline V gene sequence: CDR1 MNHEY, CDR2 SVGEGT. CDR3: CASSKTPGRSSYEQYV. DNA for the CDR3: TGTGCCAGCAGCAAAACGCCGGGCCGTTCCTCCTACGAGCAGTACGTC.

The chain recombines TRBV3-1 (or the pseudogene TRBV3-2) with TRBJ2-3, with D perhaps TRBD2 (6 bases). CDR1 LGHDT and CDR2 YNNKEL come from the germline V gene (reference sequence). The V gene lost 4 bases and the J gene lost 2 bases, with 13 bases spanning the gap. The CDR3 sequence is 15 residues long. This chain's CDR3 is CASSPPGLYTDTQYF. DNA of the CDR3: TGTGCCAGCAGCCCCCCGGGACTCTACACAGATACGCAGTATTTT.

This chain joins TRBV20-1 and TRBJ2-1; 8 bases agree with TRBD2. The V gene's germline CDR1 is DFQATT and CDR2 SNEGSKA (reference sequence). The CDR3 has 11 residues. After removal of 2 bases from V and 14 bases from J, the junction contained 5 bases not matched to a gene. The CDR3 nucleotides read TGCAGTGCTAGATCGTTCGGGGGGGAGTTCTTC. Translation gives CSARSFGGEFF.

The rearrangement uses TRBV6-1 and TRBJ1-2; 7 positions agree with TRBD1. The CDR3 sequence is 14 residues long. J lost 2 bases, V lost 3 bases, and 3 bases had no gene match. Germline CDR1 and CDR2: MNHNS and SASEGT. The CDR3 DNA sequence: TGTGCCAGCAGTGATCCACAGGGGAACTATGGCTACACCTTC. Its translation: CASSDPQGNYGYTF.

The rearrangement links TRBV21-1 to TRBJ2-5; the D call TRBD2 from the table was never checked on the DNA. TRBV21-1 is noted as a pseudogene. CDR3 size: 24 residues. The CDR3, as DNA: TGTGCCAGCAGCAAAGCAGGCCGAAGGGACTCTAAACGAGGGGCGGGGGAGCGAAAAGAGACCCAGTACTTC. It encodes CASSKAGRRDSKRGAGERKETQYF.

This chain joins TRBV4-3 and TRBJ1-1, with unresolved D. Trimming left V 0 bases short and J 8 bases short, with 10 bases between. CDR1 is LGHNA and CDR2 is YSLEER in the germline V gene. The CDR3 extends over 13 amino acids. The CDR3 DNA sequence: TGCGCCAGCAGCCAAGATTACTTGCAGGAAGCTTTCTTT. Its translation: CASSQDYLQEAFF.

The chain joins TRBV5-1 to TRBJ1-2; TRBD1 matches 7 bases. The CDR3 totals 14 residues. The V and J ends lost 5 bases and 3 bases, in that order; junction bases with no gene match: 7. Germline-derived CDR1 and CDR2 are SGHRS and YFSETQ. This CDR3 is CASSSDRVYYGYTF. For the CDR3, the DNA is TGCGCCAGCAGTTCCGACAGGGTATACTATGGCTACACCTTC.

The chain has TRBV7-3 and TRBJ2-1; no clear D gene. V gave up 0 bases and J gave up 0 bases, with 3 bases separating them. Germline V gene lookup returns CDR1 SGHTA and CDR2 FQGTGA. The CDR3 consists of 14 residues. DNA of the CDR3: TGTGCCAGCAGCTTAACACGCTCCTACAATGAGCAGTTCTTC. It specifies CASSLTRSYNEQFF.